The 3 T cell receptor beta chains given below trace back to one sample, sequenced in a study of CD8+ T cells in alopecia areata. Once RNA had been extracted, it was reverse transcribed into cDNA to act as the sequencing template. Produced via immunoSEQ multiplex PCR; TCRdb's table is partial and in-frame only. This repertoire shows around 290,000 clones, more than 45% found once; its top ten account for less than 2%. Treatment meaning: oral pan-JAK inhibitor, 5-10 mg twice daily. Specimen: CD4+ T cells sorted from blood, collected at week 24, from a patient treated with tofacitinib. These receptors came from a human donor with alopecia areata.

The V call is TRBV29-1, the J call TRBJ2-7; possible D gene TRBD2, 6 bases. CDR3 length: 12 residues. Trimming shortened V by 4 bases and J by 3 bases, and 10 bases separated the two germline ends. The V gene's germline CDR1 is SQVTM and CDR2 ANQGSEA. In nucleotides, the CDR3 is TGCAGCGTTGCTGTGACTAGCTACGAGCAGTACTTC. This translates into CSVAVTSYEQYF.

The chain is built from TRBV6-1 and TRBJ2-3; D is possibly TRBD1 (6 bases). The CDR3 has 13 residues. The V end lost 6 bases, the J end lost 8 bases, and 15 bases lay between the germline ends. Germline V lookup: CDR1 MNHNS, CDR2 SASEGT. In DNA form, the CDR3 reads TGTGCCAGCAGCCTCTCGGGACATCCTACGCAGTATTTT. Its protein product is CASSLSGHPTQYF.

This clone was picked up a small number of times. Here the CDR3 reads CASSLGQGLAGDEQFF. CDR3 in DNA: TGTGCCAGCAGCTTAGGACAGGGACTAGCGGGGGATGAGCAGTTCTTC. The chain links TRBV7-9 to TRBJ2-1; TRBD2 matches at 14 bases. Germline CDR1 and CDR2: SEHNR and FQNEAQ (reference sequence). The CDR3 runs to 16 residues. J was trimmed by 8 bases and V by 1 base; bases with no gene match: 4.